This is a list of T cell receptor beta chains from one sample in a study of cytomegalovirus exposure and HLA in healthy donors. The protocol was immunoSEQ multiplex PCR, while the TCRdb copy is restricted to in-frame clones and leaves out a portion. Of around 240,000 clones listed, around 90% are singletons. The specimen sequenced was PBMCs. The receptors originated from a woman younger than 35 in good health and CMV-seronegative. Both conserved end residues are part of each CDR3. Fields, in order: D gene, V gene, clone size, J gene, CDR3 DNA, CDR3 protein. The D gene is left open where the match is weak. The listing skips clone size in some rows; elsewhere it reads once, few, many or a size class.

>.|TRBV7-8|.|TRBJ2-2
TGTGCCAAATCGGCTAGCGCGGCCGGGGAGCTGTTTTTT
CAKSASAAGELFF
>.|TRBV2|.|TRBJ1-1
TGTGCCAGCAGTTATGCGCAGAACACTGAAGCTTTCTTT
CASSYAQNTEAFF
>.|TRBV6-6|.|TRBJ1-2
TGTGCCAGCAGTTACTCGAAGGACAAGCCCTATGGCTACACCTTC
CASSYSKDKPYGYTF
>.|TRBV2|.|TRBJ2-4
TGTGCCAGCAGTGAACTAAAAAACATTCAGTACTTC
CASSELKNIQYF
>.|TRBV7-9|.|TRBJ1-1
TGTGCCAGCAGCTTACCCTCTCGTACTGAAGCTTTCTTT
CASSLPSRTEAFF
>.|TRBV21-1|.|TRBJ1-2
TGTGCCAGCAGCAAAGCCGACAGGGGTAGGGACTATGGCTACACCTTC
CASSKADRGRDYGYTF
>.|TRBV6-1|.|TRBJ1-4
TGTGCCAGCAATGACAGGAAGGGGGAAAAACTGTTTTTT
CASNDRKGEKLFF
>.|TRBV4-2|.|TRBJ1-6
TGTGCCAGCAGCCAAGAGGCCGCGACATTTAATTCACCCCTCCACTTT
CASSQEAATFNSPLHF
>TRBD2|TRBV7-6|.|TRBJ2-5
TGTGCCAGCAGCTTAGTCCCGGGGGGGATCGAGACCCAGTACTTC
CASSLVPGGIETQYF
>.|TRBV5-4|.|TRBJ2-1
TGTGCCAGCAGCGGACTGGCCGCCGGTGAGCAGTTCTTC
CASSGLAAGEQFF
>TRBD2|TRBV6-5|.|TRBJ2-2
TGTGCCAGCAGTTACAGGGGAGGGTTCGGGGAGCTGTTTTTT
CASSYRGGFGELFF
>.|TRBV5-1|.|TRBJ1-1
TGCGCCAGCAGCTGGGGCGGACAGTGGGGGAACACTGAAGCTTTCTTT
CASSWGGQWGNTEAFF
>.|TRBV15|.|TRBJ2-6
TGTGCCACCACGGACGGGAGCTCTGGGGCCAACGTCCTGACTTTC
CATTDGSSGANVLTF
>.|TRBV29-1|once|TRBJ1-2
TGCAGCGTTGGGGTTACAGGCGGAATAATGAACTATGGCTACACCTTC
CSVGVTGGIMNYGYTF
>TRBD1|TRBV2|once|TRBJ1-2
TGTGCCAGCACCTTTAGACAGGGGGCGGATGGCTACACCTTC
CASTFRQGADGYTF
>.|TRBV6-1|.|TRBJ1-4
TGTGCCAGCAGTGAGGACAGAATTAATGAAAAACTGTTTTTT
CASSEDRINEKLFF
>.|TRBV28|.|TRBJ2-2
TGTGCCAGCAGGCTTACTCTATCGACAGCTTCGAACACCGGGGAGCTGTTTTTT
CASRLTLSTASNTGELFF
>.|TRBV28|once|TRBJ1-5
TGTGCCAGCACCCAGGGGCCATATCAGCCCCAGCATTTT
CASTQGPYQPQHF
>.|TRBV7-9|.|TRBJ1-1
TGTGCCAGCACCCCGGGGGGGGTGAACACTGAAGCTTTCTTT
CASTPGGVNTEAFF
>.|TRBV19|.|TRBJ1-5
TGTGCCAGTAGTATAGTGGGGGGGGGCAATCAGCCCCAGCATTTT
CASSIVGGGNQPQHF
>.|TRBV6-6|.|TRBJ1-1
TGTGCCAGCAGTTCCTCTAGGGGGGGGAACACTGAAGCTTTCTTT
CASSSSRGGNTEAFF
>TRBD2|TRBV30|.|TRBJ2-3
TGTGCCTGGAGTGAGTCACATTTAGCGGGGGCGCCAGATACGCAGTATTTT
CAWSESHLAGAPDTQYF
>.|TRBV27|.|TRBJ2-3
TGTGCCAGCAGTTCGTCGAGCCCCCGCACAGATACGCAGTATTTT
CASSSSSPRTDTQYF
>.|TRBV6-6|.|TRBJ1-5
TGTGCCAGCAACTCTGGGGGGGTCAGCAATCAGCCCCAGCATTTT
CASNSGGVSNQPQHF
>.|TRBV10-3|.|TRBJ2-5
TGTGCCATCAGTGAGCGGGAGACCCAGTACTTC
CAISERETQYF
>TRBD1|TRBV5-1|once|TRBJ1-4
TGCGCCAGCAGCTCTAACCGGGACAGGGTCTTGATTTTT
CASSSNRDRVLIF
>TRBD1|TRBV6-1|few|TRBJ1-2
TGTGCCAGCAGCTCCGGGACAGGCATCGAGTATGGCTACACCTTC
CASSSGTGIEYGYTF
>TRBD1|TRBV15|.|TRBJ1-1
TGTGCCACCAGCAGAGCCCGGACAGGGGTTACTGAAGCTTTCTTT
CATSRARTGVTEAFF
>.|TRBV5-1|.|TRBJ1-5
TGCGCCAGCAGCTTGGTGGGGCCCGAGCCCCAGCATTTT
CASSLVGPEPQHF
>TRBD2|TRBV4-3|.|TRBJ2-5
TGCGCCAGCAGCCAAGACCCGATTACCGTCGGGACTAGCGGGCGGGAGACCCAGTACTTC
CASSQDPITVGTSGRETQYF
>TRBD1|TRBV27|.|TRBJ1-5
TGTGCCAGCAGCCCGACAGGGCAAGATCAGCCCCAGCATTTT
CASSPTGQDQPQHF
>TRBD1|TRBV5-4|.|TRBJ1-1
TGTGCCAGCAGCTTAGACAGGGGCCGGACTGAAGCTTTCTTT
CASSLDRGRTEAFF
>.|TRBV2|.|TRBJ2-3
TGTGCCAGCACCGGGACATACACAGATACGCAGTATTTT
CASTGTYTDTQYF
>TRBD1|TRBV4-3|few|TRBJ2-7
TGCGCCAGCAGCCATAGACAGGGGTCCTCCTACGAGCAGTACTTC
CASSHRQGSSYEQYF
>.|TRBV7-2|once|TRBJ1-2
TGTGCCACCCCCCAAACAGGGTCCCTAAAGAACTATGGCTACACCTTC
CATPQTGSLKNYGYTF
>TRBD2|TRBV5-4|few|TRBJ2-1
TGTGCCAGCAGCCCGCGGGGGGCTTCCTACAATGAGCAGTTCTTC
CASSPRGASYNEQFF
>.|TRBV10-3|.|TRBJ2-1
TGTGCCATCAGAACGGCGGGATACAATGAGCAGTTCTTC
CAIRTAGYNEQFF
>TRBD1|TRBV6-6|.|TRBJ2-7
TGTGCCAGCGGATTAAACAGGGGATCCTACGAGCAGTACTTC
CASGLNRGSYEQYF
>TRBD2|TRBV30|.|TRBJ2-5
TGTGCCTGGAAGCTGACTAGCGGGGGGGAGACCCAGTACTTC
CAWKLTSGGETQYF
>.|TRBV7-2|.|TRBJ1-3
TGTGCCAGCAGCCCCATGACAAGAAACACCATATATTTT
CASSPMTRNTIYF
>TRBD2|TRBV7-9|.|TRBJ2-1
TGTGCCAGCAGCTTAGTAGCGGGGGGAGCCTACAATGAGCAGTTCTTC
CASSLVAGGAYNEQFF
>.|TRBV6-5|.|TRBJ2-1
TGTGCCAGCAGTTACTCGAGGCCTAACCACTACAATGAGCAGTTCTTC
CASSYSRPNHYNEQFF
>.|TRBV15|.|TRBJ1-1
TGTGCCACCAGCAGAGATGCCGACATACCGAACACTGAAGCTTTCTTT
CATSRDADIPNTEAFF
>.|TRBV9|once|TRBJ2-6
TGTGCCAGCAGCTTTACAGGGCACGCTAACGGGGCCAACGTCCTGACTTTC
CASSFTGHANGANVLTF
>TRBD1|TRBV11-2|.|TRBJ1-4
TGTGCCAGCAGCTTAGAGAGGACAGGTGGTAATGAAAAACTGTTTTTT
CASSLERTGGNEKLFF
>.|TRBV5-4|.|TRBJ1-1
TGTGCCAGCAGCTTGGCAGGGACAAACACTGAAGCTTTCTTT
CASSLAGTNTEAFF